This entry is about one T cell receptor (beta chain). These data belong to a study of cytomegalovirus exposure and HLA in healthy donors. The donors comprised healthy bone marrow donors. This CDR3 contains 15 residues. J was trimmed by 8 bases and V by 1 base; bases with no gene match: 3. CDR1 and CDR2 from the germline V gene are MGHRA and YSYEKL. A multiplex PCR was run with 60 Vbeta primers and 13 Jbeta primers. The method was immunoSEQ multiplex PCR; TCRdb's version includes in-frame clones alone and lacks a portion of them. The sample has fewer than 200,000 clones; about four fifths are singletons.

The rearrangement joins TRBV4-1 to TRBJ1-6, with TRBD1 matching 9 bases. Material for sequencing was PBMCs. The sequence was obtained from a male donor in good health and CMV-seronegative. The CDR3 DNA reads TGCGCCAGCAGCCAAGTCGGGACAGGGCATTCACCCCTCCACTTT. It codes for CASSQVGTGHSPLHF.